The 29 T cell receptor beta chains below come from one sample, sequenced in a study of metastatic and nonmetastatic thyroid tumors. There were no patients who had received any treatment before thyroid surgery. With MiXCR, TCRdb called clones anew from the PCR reads. The sample holds 45,000 to 65,000 clones; 20% to 25% are singletons and the top ten take about 4.1%. The specimen was blood. These receptors all stem from a female donor with papillary thyroid cancer or a benign thyroid nodule (not recorded which). Some clones in this sample may be carry-over from other donors' samples.

Concerning this clone: A much larger clone lies a single base off, so this may be a read error. This chain joins TRBV9 and TRBJ2-5; 7 positions agree with TRBD2. Per germline, CDR1 SGDLS and CDR2 YYNGEE. The CDR3 sequence is 15 residues long. Trimming took 1 base from V and 5 from J; bases not matched to a gene: 8. Here the CDR3 DNA reads TGTGCCAGCAGCGTATCGCGGGAGCCCGTCGAGACCCAGTACTTC. Protein: CASSVSREPVETQYF. The full variable domain, with the rest looked up from reference TRBV9 and TRBJ2-5, is DSGVTQTPKHLITATGQRVTLRCSPRSGDLSVYWYQQSLDQGLQFLIQYYNGEERAKGNILERFSAQQFPDLHSELNLSSLELGDSALYFCASSVSREPVETQYFGPGTRLLVL.

In its sample, this clone was seen a few times. This may stem from a read error, because a much larger clone lies one nucleotide away. V gene TRBV12-3 or TRBV12-4 combines with J gene TRBJ2-1; either TRBD1 or TRBD2 may supply D (5 bases each). This CDR3 comprises 13 residues. V dropped 7 bases and J dropped 8 bases, with 15 bases sitting between them. The CDR3 region is CASTQRWGYEQFF. The CDR3 DNA reads TGTGCCAGCACCCAACGCTGGGGGTATGAGCAGTTCTTC.

This clone was picked up many times. The rearrangement joins TRBV12-3 or TRBV12-4 to TRBJ2-3, with 9 bases fitting TRBD2. There are 17 residues in the CDR3. After removal of 5 bases from V and 0 bases from J, the junction contained 9 bases not matched to a gene. DNA of the CDR3: TGTGCCAGCAGTCCGGGACTAGCTGAGGCTAGCACAGATACGCAGTATTTT. As protein: CASSPGLAEASTDTQYF.

This clone came up many times. This chain joins TRBV20-1 and TRBJ2-7; 8 nucleotides match TRBD2. The V segment lost 5 bases and the J segment 5 bases; nucleotides outside the gene matches: 11. CDR3 length: 14 amino acids. Germline loops: CDR1 DFQATT, CDR2 SNEGSKA (reference sequence). CDR3: CSAVEPGLVDEQYF. The CDR3 DNA reads as TGCAGTGCTGTGGAGCCGGGACTAGTCGACGAGCAGTACTTC.

The sample holds many counts of this clone. The V call is TRBV4-1, the J call TRBJ1-2; D gene ambiguous. With 7 bases removed from V and 7 bases from J, the gap between germline ends came to 31 bases. Germline V CDR1 and CDR2: MGHRA, YSYEKL. CDR3 length equals 18 residues. The CDR3 region is CASKASEAGGPLSGGYTF. The DNA for the CDR3 is TGCGCCAGCAAGGCCTCCGAGGCAGGAGGGCCCCTATCGGGTGGCTACACCTTC.

This clone was detected ten times or more. CDR3 amino acids: CASRRFYTSQPQHF. For the CDR3, the DNA is TGTGCCAGCAGGCGCTTTTATACGAGCCAGCCCCAGCATTTT. The chain recombines TRBV28 with TRBJ1-5; no clear D gene. The V end was cut by 6 bases, the J end by 7 bases, with 16 bases between. This CDR3 contains 14 residues. Germline-derived CDR1 and CDR2 are MDHEN and SYDVKM. The full variable domain, with the rest looked up from reference TRBV28 and TRBJ1-5, is DVKVTQSSRYLVKRTGEKVFLECVQDMDHENMFWYRQDPGLGLRLIYFSYDVKMKEKGDIPEGYSVSREKKERFSLILESASTNQTSMYLCASRRFYTSQPQHFGDGTRLSIL.

This clone was counted many times. This sequence joins TRBV24-1 and TRBJ2-7; TRBD2 matches at 12 bases. Trimming removed 5 bases from V and 5 bases from J; junction bases left unmatched: 6. Germline V gene lookup returns CDR1 KGHDR and CDR2 SFDVKD. This CDR3 comprises 15 residues. Here the CDR3 DNA reads TGTGCCACCAGTGTCGGGACTAGCGGGCTCAACGAGCAGTACTTC. This encodes CATSVGTSGLNEQYF.

This clone was counted ten times or more. The rearrangement uses TRBV7-8 and TRBJ1-6, with D perhaps matching TRBD1 (5 bases). Trimming shortened V by 1 base and J by 0 bases, and 10 bases separated the two germline ends. The CDR3 extends over 17 amino acids. Germline CDR1 is SGHVS and CDR2 is FQNEAQ. CDR3 sequence reads: CASSLGGVRSYNSPLHF. The CDR3, as DNA: TGTGCCAGCAGCTTAGGAGGGGTCCGCTCCTATAATTCACCCCTCCACTTT.

This clone was counted many times. The chain combines TRBV28 with TRBJ2-5; D gene uncertain. Germline loops: CDR1 MDHEN, CDR2 SYDVKM. This CDR3 is 13 amino acids long. The V end was cut by 11 bases, the J end by 3 bases, with 16 bases between. For the CDR3, the DNA is TGTGCCTCCGATTCCGAGTATGAAGAGACCCAGTACTTC. Its translation is CASDSEYEETQYF.

The sample holds many counts of this clone. The chain uses TRBV12-5 and TRBJ1-2; tentative D call: TRBD1 (5 bases). Germline V gene sequence: CDR1 LGHNT, CDR2 FRNRAP. V lost 3 bases, J lost 6 bases, and 8 bases lay in between. This CDR3 is built from 12 residues. Written as DNA, the CDR3 is TGTGCTAGTGGTTTCAGGGACCATGGCTACACCTTC. This sequence encodes CASGFRDHGYTF.

In the case of this clone: A much larger clone sits a single nucleotide away, making a read error possible. The chain joins TRBV24-1 to TRBJ1-5; D is ambiguous. The V gene's germline CDR1 is KGHDR and CDR2 SFDVKD. V was pared by 3 bases and J by 2 bases, with 13 bases between. The CDR3 has 16 amino acids. DNA of the CDR3: TGTGCCACCAGTGATCCGAGACTGGAGGGCAATCAGCCCCAGCATTTT. Translated: CATSDPRLEGNQPQHF.

This clone came up a few times. A much larger clone differs from this one at a single base, so this may be a read error. This chain's CDR3 is CSGGKDTQYF. The CDR3 bases are TGCAGCGGGGGCAAAGATACGCAGTATTTT. The rearrangement links TRBV20-1 to TRBJ2-3; D may correspond to TRBD1 or TRBD2 (6 bases each). The CDR3 is 10 amino acids. CDR1 and CDR2 (germline): DFQATT, SNEGSKA (reference sequence).

The table lists this clone with many counts. V and J are TRBV2 and TRBJ2-5; 16 bases agree with TRBD2. V shed 4 bases, J shed 5 bases, and the junction held 4 bases outside the gene matches. This CDR3 has 16 amino acids. Germline-derived CDR1 and CDR2 are SNHLY and FYNNEI. As DNA, the CDR3 is TGTGCCAGCAGTGTTGGGACTAGCGGGAGGGTTGAGACCCAGTACTTC. It translates to CASSVGTSGRVETQYF.

This clone has ten or more counts. This sequence joins TRBV7-6 and TRBJ2-3; 16 positions match TRBD2. V lost 5 bases to trimming and J lost 3 bases; unmatched junction nucleotides: 2. The CDR3 runs to 16 residues. Germline-derived CDR1 and CDR2 are SGHVS and FNYEAQ. The CDR3 is CASSPGLAGGTDTQYF. DNA of the CDR3: TGTGCCAGCAGCCCGGGACTAGCGGGAGGGACAGATACGCAGTATTTT.

The CDR3 DNA reads TGTGCCAGCAGTGATATCAGAGTGAGGGCGCGCGGCTACACCTTC. It is translated as CASSDIRVRARGYTF. This sequence joins TRBV6-1 and TRBJ1-2, with unresolved D. The ends were cut back, 3 bases at V and 8 bases at J, with 19 bases in the middle. This CDR3 has 15 amino acids. Germline CDR1 reads MNHNS; CDR2 reads SASEGT.

This clone was found many times. V and J are TRBV28 and TRBJ1-5; tentative D call: TRBD1 (5 bases). Looked up from germline, CDR1 is MDHEN and CDR2 is SYDVKM. V gave up 5 bases and J gave up 6 bases, with 17 bases separating them. The CDR3 contains 15 residues. In nucleotides, the CDR3 is TGTGCCAGCAGTCCCGGGACCGCTAAAGGTCAGCCCCAGCATTTT. Encoded protein: CASSPGTAKGQPQHF.

This clone was picked up many times. V gene TRBV28 combines with J gene TRBJ2-4, with D hard to call. The germline V gene encodes CDR1 MDHEN and CDR2 SYDVKM. The germline V and J ends were trimmed by 5 bases and 2 bases, with 13 bases remaining between them. The CDR3 sequence is 15 residues long. The CDR3 region is CASSLSARSKNIQYF. As DNA, the CDR3 is TGTGCCAGCAGTCTCTCGGCGAGGTCCAAAAACATTCAGTACTTC.

This clone has a count of ten or more. This chain joins TRBV6-1 and TRBJ2-3; D unresolved. CDR1 and CDR2 from the germline V gene are MNHNS and SASEGT. This CDR3 is built from 13 residues. Deletions cut 6 bases from V and 2 bases from J, with 9 bases between. Here the CDR3 DNA reads TGTGCCAGCAGGGCAGGTCTCACAGATACGCAGTATTTT. It translates to CASRAGLTDTQYF.

This clone was counted many times. A much larger clone sits a single nucleotide away, making a read error possible. The sample contains more than one DNA sequence encoding this CDR3. The chain links TRBV5-1 to TRBJ2-5; 8 nucleotides align to TRBD1. Germline V gene data show CDR1 as SGHRS and CDR2 as YFSETQ. There are 13 residues in the CDR3. The CDR3 DNA sequence: TGTGCCAGCAGCCAGGGACAGGAAGAGACCCAGTACTTC. Protein product: CASSQGQEETQYF.

This clone was counted ten times or more. V is TRBV12-3 or TRBV12-4 and J is TRBJ1-1; D is unresolved. Trimming took off 6 bases at V and 5 bases at J, with 19 bases between the two ends. This CDR3 region has 15 residues. The CDR3 loop reads CASRKVGRIRTEAFF. The DNA of the CDR3 is TGTGCCAGCAGGAAGGTCGGTCGGATTCGGACTGAAGCTTTCTTT.

This clone came up many times. The CDR3 DNA reads as TGTGCCAGCACCCTGAGTGTGGGTAGTTCCTACGAGCAGTACTTC. This codes for CASTLSVGSSYEQYF. The chain carries TRBV6-1 and TRBJ2-7; D unresolved. CDR3 size: 15 residues. The V gene's germline CDR1 is MNHNS and CDR2 SASEGT. With 7 bases removed from V and 1 base from J, the gap between germline ends came to 17 bases.

This clone showed up many times. CDR3 sequence (DNA): TGTGCCAGCAGCTTTTACGCGGGAGGGACAACTGAGCAGTTCTTC. This translates into CASSFYAGGTTEQFF. V gene TRBV7-8 combines with J gene TRBJ2-1, with 9 bases matching TRBD2. Germline V gives CDR1 SGHVS, CDR2 FQNEAQ. Trimming cost V 3 bases and J 9 bases; bases outside gene matches: 9. The CDR3 length is 15 residues.

This clone was picked up many times. The chain has TRBV20-1 and TRBJ2-1, with D possibly matching TRBD1 (5 bases). Looked up from germline, CDR1 is DFQATT and CDR2 is SNEGSKA (reference sequence). This CDR3 region has 12 residues. The germline V and J ends were trimmed by 4 bases and 6 bases, with 10 bases remaining between them. CDR3 nucleotides: TGCAGTGCTAACGACAGACCCAATGAGCAGTTCTTC. This sequence encodes CSANDRPNEQFF.

In this sample, this clone turned up many times. The chain uses TRBV10-2 and TRBJ1-2; 9 bases agree with TRBD1. Trimming took 4 bases from V and 4 from J; bases not matched to a gene: 4. The V gene's germline CDR1 is WSHSY and CDR2 SAAADI. The CDR3 covers 14 residues. CDR3 residues: CASSGTGGSYGYTF. The DNA for the CDR3 is TGCGCCAGCAGTGGTACAGGGGGCAGCTATGGCTACACCTTC.

The sample holds many counts of this clone. CDR3 loop: CASIGGFPEQFF. The CDR3, as DNA: TGTGCCAGCATAGGAGGGTTTCCTGAGCAGTTCTTC. This chain links TRBV6-2 or TRBV6-3 with TRBJ2-1; D is possibly TRBD2 (6 bases). The CDR3 is 12 amino acids. CDR1 and CDR2 from the germline V gene are MNHEY and SVGEGT. Trimming pared 7 bases from V and 9 bases from J, leaving 13 bases between.

A word on this clone: The junction and the germline gene differ at one end; a read error may be behind it. The chain uses TRBV5-1 and TRBJ2-3, with D unclear. In germline, CDR1 is SGHRS, CDR2 YFSETQ. CDR3 size: 17 residues. The CDR3 DNA reads as TGCGTCAGCAGCTTGTCATTGACGCTAGTGGGAACAGATACGCAGTATTTT. Its protein is CVSSLSLTLVGTDTQYF.

The chain is built from TRBV10-1 and TRBJ2-1; D not resolved. CDR3 size: 15 residues. The germline gives CDR1 WNHNN, CDR2 SYGVQD (reference sequence). With 0 bases removed from V and 6 bases from J, the gap between germline ends came to 12 bases. In nucleotides, the CDR3 is TGCGCCAGCAGTGAGTCGGGGTGGAGCCTCAATGAGCAGTTCTTC. This translates into CASSESGWSLNEQFF.

The chain employs TRBV24-1 and TRBJ2-3; D unclear. Between the trimmed V and J ends, which lost 7 bases and 5 bases, there was a span of 9 bases. Germline V gives CDR1 KGHDR, CDR2 SFDVKD. The CDR3 runs 12 residues. The CDR3 reads CATSGLKDTQYF. CDR3 coding DNA: TGTGCCACCAGCGGTTTAAAAGATACGCAGTATTTT.

The genes are TRBV30 and TRBJ2-1, with D tentatively TRBD1 (6 bases). The CDR3 sequence is 14 residues long. V was clipped by 5 bases and J by 3 bases, with 14 bases between them. From germline, CDR1 is GTSNPN and CDR2 SVGIG (reference sequence). The CDR3 bases are TGTGCCTGGGGGGACACGGAACTCTACAATGAGCAGTTCTTC. The encoded protein is CAWGDTELYNEQFF.